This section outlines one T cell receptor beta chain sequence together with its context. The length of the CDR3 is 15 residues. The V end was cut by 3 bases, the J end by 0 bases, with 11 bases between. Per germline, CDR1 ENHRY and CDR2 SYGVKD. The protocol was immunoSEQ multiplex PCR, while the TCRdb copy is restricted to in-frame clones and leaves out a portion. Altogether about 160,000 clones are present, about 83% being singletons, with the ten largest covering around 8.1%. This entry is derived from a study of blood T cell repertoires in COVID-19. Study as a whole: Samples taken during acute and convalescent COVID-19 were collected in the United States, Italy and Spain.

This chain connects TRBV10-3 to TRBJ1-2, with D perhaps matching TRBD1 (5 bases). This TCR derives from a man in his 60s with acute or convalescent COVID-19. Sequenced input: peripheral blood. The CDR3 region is CAISDGHPTNYGYTF. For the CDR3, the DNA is TGTGCCATCAGTGACGGACACCCAACTAACTATGGCTACACCTTC.